The 18 T cell receptor beta chains reported below all come from one sample, sequenced in a study of blood T cells in healthy people across ages. The use of a sample-barcoded 5' primer and a J-beta primer mix characterized a second PCR of roughly 6 to 11 cycles. TCRdb used MiXCR to reprocess the 5' RACE reads, holding one entry per CDR3 protein. The sample lists around 280,000 distinct CDR3 sequences, 27% occurring once. The specimen sequenced was blood. The receptors were gathered from a woman between 65 and 79 years old in good health.

This chain links TRBV6-5 with TRBJ1-3; a weak D match, TRBD1 (5 bases). Germline V gene data show CDR1 as MNHEY and CDR2 as SVGAGI. V shed 7 bases and J shed 4 bases, with 17 bases lying between them. CDR3 length: 15 residues. CDR3 loop: CASIQNSGQGNTIYF. The DNA of the CDR3 is TGTGCCAGCATTCAAAACTCGGGGCAAGGAAACACCATATATTTT.

As to this clonotype: A read error may explain this, as a much larger clone is one base away. CDR3 protein: CASSRFELGELFF. The CDR3 DNA reads as TGCGCCAGCAGCCGGTTCGAGCTCGGGGAGCTGTTTTTT. V usage is TRBV4-3 and J usage is TRBJ2-2; D call uncertain. The CDR3 covers 13 residues. Per germline, CDR1 LGHNA and CDR2 YSLEER. The V end was cut by 4 bases, the J end by 7 bases, with 10 bases between.

This chain links TRBV29-1 with TRBJ2-5; D is unclear. V dropped 1 base and J dropped 7 bases, with 13 bases sitting between them. This CDR3 has 13 amino acids. CDR1 and CDR2 from the germline V gene are SQVTM and ANQGSEA. CDR3 in DNA: TGCAGCGTTGAAGGCTGGGATGGGGTGACCCAGTACTTC. Amino acid sequence: CSVEGWDGVTQYF.

This clonotype showed up just a few times. The chain links TRBV25-1 to TRBJ1-4, with D hard to call. The CDR3 has 16 amino acids. The V gene's germline CDR1 is MGHDK and CDR2 SYGVNS. V lost 5 bases and J 10 bases, leaving 23 bases between the germline ends. The chain's CDR3 is CASSPQTDTVWGKLFF. CDR3 DNA sequence: TGTGCCAGCAGTCCTCAAACCGACACAGTTTGGGGAAAACTGTTTTTT.

This clonotype was seen more than once but under ten times. The chain employs TRBV7-3 and TRBJ2-2; 10 bases are shared with TRBD1. V lost 2 bases, J lost 2 bases, and 5 bases stayed unmatched. The germline gives CDR1 SGHTA, CDR2 FQGTGA. The CDR3 runs to 17 residues. DNA for the CDR3: TGTGCCAGCAGCTTATGGGGGACAGGGGTCAACACCGGGGAGCTGTTTTTT. Protein product: CASSLWGTGVNTGELFF.

This clonotype was counted at least ten times. This may stem from a read error, because a much larger clone lies one nucleotide away. The chain recombines TRBV20-1 with TRBJ2-5; a weak D match, TRBD2 (7 bases). Near its end, the DNA agrees better with TRBJ2-7, so the J call may be wrong. Looked up from germline, CDR1 is DFQATT and CDR2 is SNEGSKA (reference sequence). The CDR3 covers 14 residues. In nucleotides, the CDR3 is TGCAGTGCTGGGGGGCAGCGGGGCTCCTACGAGCAGTACTTC. Its translation is CSAGGQRGSYEQYF.

This clonotype came up a few times. For the CDR3, the DNA is TGTGCCAGCAGCTTAGGCCCGACGCGTATTCAGTACTTC. Translating gives CASSLGPTRIQYF. The chain recombines TRBV7-3 with TRBJ2-4; D is ambiguous. Trimming cost V 2 bases and J 10 bases, with 12 bases left between them. This CDR3 contains 13 residues. Germline V gene lookup returns CDR1 SGHTA and CDR2 FQGTGA.

This clonotype was seen a few times. V gene TRBV6-5 combines with J gene TRBJ2-7, with D perhaps matching TRBD1 (6 bases). The germline gives CDR1 MNHEY, CDR2 SVGAGI. This CDR3 has 15 residues. The V and J ends lost 6 bases and 3 bases respectively, with 18 bases between them. The CDR3 nucleotides read TGTGCCAGCAGCTGGAACCGGGACAAGAGCTACGAGCAGTACTTC. It specifies CASSWNRDKSYEQYF.

The V call is TRBV7-3, the J call TRBJ2-5, with TRBD2 matching 10 bases. CDR1 SGHTA and CDR2 FQGTGA come from the germline V gene. Trimming removed 5 bases from V and 4 bases from J; junction bases left unmatched: 7. CDR3 length: 15 residues. The chain's CDR3 is CASSALAGEGETQYF. CDR3 nucleotides: TGTGCCAGCAGCGCCCTAGCGGGGGAGGGAGAGACCCAGTACTTC.

V usage is TRBV29-1 and J usage is TRBJ1-1; a weak D match, TRBD1 (6 bases). CDR1 and CDR2 (germline): SQVTM, ANQGSEA. Trimming left V 6 bases short and J 3 bases short, with 14 bases between. The CDR3 covers 13 residues. As DNA, the CDR3 is TGCAGCGTAATACAGGGTGGGTACACTGAAGCTTTCTTT. This encodes CSVIQGGYTEAFF.

This chain joins TRBV5-1 and TRBJ2-5; D gene uncertain. The J call is doubtful: the DNA matches TRBJ2-7 better. This CDR3 has 15 amino acids. Germline V CDR1 and CDR2: SGHRS, YFSETQ. The chain's CDR3 is CASSLGPPISYEQYF. Here the CDR3 DNA reads TGCGCCAGCAGCTTGGGCCCCCCAATCTCATACGAGCAGTACTTC.

This rearrangement joins TRBV4-1 to TRBJ2-5; 9 positions match TRBD2. With the DNA end fitting TRBJ2-1 better, the J assignment may be wrong. CDR3 size: 17 residues. Germline V gives CDR1 MGHRA, CDR2 YSYEKL. CDR3 amino acids: CASSQDLGASGKNEQFF. The CDR3 bases are TGCGCCAGCAGCCAAGATTTGGGGGCTAGCGGGAAGAATGAGCAGTTCTTC.

The V gene is TRBV29-1, the J gene TRBJ2-7, with 7 bases lining up with TRBD1. V trimming: 2 bases; J trimming: 1 base; junction bases outside the gene matches: 5. This CDR3 is 14 amino acids long. Germline values: CDR1 SQVTM, CDR2 ANQGSEA. This chain's CDR3 is CSVELNRGSYEQYF. DNA for the CDR3: TGCAGCGTTGAACTGAACAGGGGATCCTACGAGCAGTACTTC.

This clonotype has just a few counts. The chain carries TRBV29-1 and TRBJ2-1; maybe TRBD2 (6 bases). Germline values: CDR1 SQVTM, CDR2 ANQGSEA. CDR3 length equals 13 residues. With 5 bases removed from V and 6 bases from J, the gap between germline ends came to 14 bases. The CDR3 protein is CSVRLGSPNEQFF. CDR3 in DNA: TGCAGCGTTAGACTAGGATCCCCCAATGAGCAGTTCTTC.

This clonotype was picked up a small number of times. The rearrangement links TRBV7-2 to TRBJ1-4, with TRBD1 matching 8 bases. V was pared by 3 bases and J by 10 bases, with 10 bases of the junction left unmatched. From germline, CDR1 is SGHTA and CDR2 FQGNSA. CDR3 length: 15 residues. As DNA, the CDR3 is TGTGCCAGCAGCTTGGCGGGGCAGGGGGCAGGAAAACTGTTTTTT. Translating it yields CASSLAGQGAGKLFF.

The V and J genes are TRBV20-1 and TRBJ2-1, with 7 bases matching TRBD2. The CDR3 runs 16 residues. Germline-derived CDR1 and CDR2 are DFQATT and SNEGSKA (reference sequence). Germline trimming cut 1 base from V and 0 bases from J; bases unmatched to any gene: 6. The CDR3 region is CSARAVGGSSYNEQFF. As DNA, the CDR3 is TGCAGTGCTAGAGCGGTGGGCGGGAGCTCCTACAATGAGCAGTTCTTC.

Only a few counts were recorded for this clonotype. This CDR3 fails to terminate in the conserved phenylalanine or tryptophan, so it likely reflects a read error. The CDR3 DNA reads TGTGCCAGCAGATACAGGTGGGAGACTGAAGCTTTCCTT. The encoded protein is CASRYRWETEAFL. The rearrangement links TRBV6-1 to TRBJ1-1; weak D call: TRBD1 (5 bases). V lost 6 bases, J lost 5 bases, and 13 bases lay in between. Germline lookup yields CDR1 MNHNS and CDR2 SASEGT. This CDR3 has 13 amino acids.

The genes are TRBV12-3 or TRBV12-4 and TRBJ2-5; a possible D gene is TRBD1 (6 bases). V lost 3 bases and J 0 bases, leaving 14 bases between the germline ends. CDR3 length: 16 amino acids. The CDR3 loop reads CASSLGIGTHQETQYF. CDR3 DNA sequence: TGTGCCAGCAGTTTGGGGATAGGGACACACCAAGAGACCCAGTACTTC.